The subject of this entry is one TCR beta chain. As yet, its antigen is unknown. This sample was taken from a study of Ad26.COV2.S vaccination and SARS-CoV-2 variants. Across the whole study: Recipients of Ad26.COV2.S got it intramuscularly, once or twice 56 days apart.

The treatment here: about 20 received Ad26.COV2.S at low or high dose, single or two shots; five or six received placebo; per-sample allocation not given. The samples were gathered on day 63 after the first injection of vaccine or placebo. Libraries were prepared by immunoSEQ multiplex PCR; TCRdb keeps only in-frame clonotypes and omits some of them. The table has 400,000 to 450,000 clones, around 91% seen once; the top ten hold roughly 3.9%. Study findings and constraints: Compared with placebo recipients, vaccine recipients had higher spike-specific TCR breadth.

The source is a person aged 18-60 years who received the Ad26.COV2.S COVID-19 vaccine or a placebo. Source: peripheral blood, taken in a trial of Ad26.COV2.S vaccine versus placebo.

The CDR3, as DNA: TGTGCCAGCAGTTACGCGGTAAATTCGAATTCACCCCTCCACTTT. Translation gives CASSYAVNSNSPLHF. J is TRBJ1-6 and V is TRBV6-5; D is unresolved. V gave up 2 bases and J gave up 7 bases, with 12 bases separating them. Germline CDR1 MNHEY, CDR2 SVGAGI. The length of the CDR3 is 15 residues.